Detailed here is one T cell receptor (beta chain). Its specificity is unknown. This sample is drawn from a study of blood T cells in healthy people across ages. Study in general: The template switching approach captured approximately one barcoded beta molecule for every two T cells.

The CDR3 covers 14 residues. Germline loops: CDR1 KGHSH, CDR2 LQKENI. V was pared by 5 bases and J by 5 bases, with 5 bases of the junction left unmatched. Sample-barcoded 5' priming and a J-beta primer mix drove a second PCR of 7 to 11 cycles. TCRdb recomputed calls from the 5' RACE reads with MiXCR, one row per CDR3 protein. Of about 800,000 distinct CDR3 sequences in the sample, 35% to 50% were seen once. Study-level results: Whereas aged donors had fewer naive CD4+ cells, long-lived donors had more of them and higher diversity. It was not possible, with unsorted PBMCs, to conclusively compare naive and antigen-experienced cells.

The J gene is TRBJ2-3, the V gene TRBV18, with TRBD1 matching 9 bases. The receptor was derived from an elderly man in good health. The material sequenced was blood. The CDR3 coding sequence is TGTGCCAGCTCAAGGGACAGGGATGGAGATACGCAGTATTTT. Protein sequence: CASSRDRDGDTQYF.